This is a list of T cell receptor beta chains from one sample in a study of neurological immune-mediated disorders. MiXCR, run by TCRdb on the 5' RACE reads, gives a single entry per CDR3 protein. The data show about 18,000 distinct CDR3 sequences, with about 14% seen just once and 7.8% held by the top ten. Sequencing was performed on CD4+ T cells from blood. These receptor sequences come from a woman aged 60-75 years with HTLV-1-associated myelopathy (HAM/TSP). Each CDR3 is given with its conserved first and last residue. Fields, in order: V gene, D gene, J gene, clone size, CDR3 DNA, CDR3 protein. D genes are given only for firm matches. Clone size is given for some rows only: seen once, a few or many times, or a class if the clone is expanded.

V gene: TRBV27; D gene: TRBD2; J gene: TRBJ2-7; clone size: many; CDR3 DNA: TGTGCCAGCAGCTGGACTAGCGGACCCTACGAGCAGTACTTC; CDR3 protein: CASSWTSGPYEQYF
V gene: TRBV4-1; D gene: TRBD2; J gene: TRBJ2-1; clone size: NA; CDR3 DNA: TGCGCCAGCAGCCAAGTAGGCGCCGGTGGGGTTCGGGGGGGGAATGAGCAGTTCTTC; CDR3 protein: CASSQVGAGGVRGGNEQFF
V gene: TRBV5-1; D gene: NA; J gene: TRBJ2-3; clone size: many; CDR3 DNA: TGCGCCAGCAGTCAGGACGGCTCTAGCACAGATACGCAGTATTTT; CDR3 protein: CASSQDGSSTDTQYF
V gene: TRBV12-3/TRBV12-4; D gene: NA; J gene: TRBJ1-1; clone size: NA; CDR3 DNA: TGTGCCAGCAGTCCTCAGGGTGTGAGGACTGAAGCTTTCTTT; CDR3 protein: CASSPQGVRTEAFF
V gene: TRBV7-2; D gene: NA; J gene: TRBJ2-5; clone size: many; CDR3 DNA: TGTGCCAGCACGCTTCGGGATGGGGAGACCCAGTACTTC; CDR3 protein: CASTLRDGETQYF
V gene: TRBV6-1; D gene: TRBD1; J gene: TRBJ2-1; clone size: many; CDR3 DNA: TGTGCCAGCAACAGGGGCCAAATCAATGAGCAGTTCTTC; CDR3 protein: CASNRGQINEQFF
V gene: TRBV5-1; D gene: TRBD1; J gene: TRBJ1-1; clone size: many; CDR3 DNA: TGCGCCAGCAGCTCCGGGACAGGAGATGAAGCTTTCTTT; CDR3 protein: CASSSGTGDEAFF
V gene: TRBV9; D gene: NA; J gene: TRBJ2-2; clone size: many; CDR3 DNA: TGTGCCAGCAGCGTAGGACAGAAGAACACCGGGGAGCTGTTTTTT; CDR3 protein: CASSVGQKNTGELFF
V gene: TRBV7-8; D gene: TRBD1; J gene: TRBJ2-7; clone size: many; CDR3 DNA: TGTGCCAGCAGCTCCGACAGGGGCCCCCACGAGCAGTACTTC; CDR3 protein: CASSSDRGPHEQYF
V gene: TRBV3-1; D gene: NA; J gene: TRBJ1-5; clone size: many; CDR3 DNA: TGTGCCAGCAGCCAAGGAGGACGAAATCAGCCCCAGCATTTT; CDR3 protein: CASSQGGRNQPQHF
V gene: TRBV18; D gene: TRBD1; J gene: TRBJ2-5; clone size: NA; CDR3 DNA: TGTGCCAGCTCACAGGGGGCTGGGGAGACCCAGTACTTC; CDR3 protein: CASSQGAGETQYF
V gene: TRBV14; D gene: NA; J gene: TRBJ1-5; clone size: NA; CDR3 DNA: TGTGCCAGCAGCCAATGGCTTTCAGGGGTGTATCAGACCCAGAATTTT; CDR3 protein: CASSQWLSGVYQTQNF
V gene: TRBV2; D gene: NA; J gene: TRBJ1-5; clone size: many; CDR3 DNA: TGTGCCAGCAGATTAGGACAGTTTAACAATCAGCCCCAGCATTTT; CDR3 protein: CASRLGQFNNQPQHF
V gene: TRBV5-1; D gene: TRBD2; J gene: TRBJ2-3; clone size: many; CDR3 DNA: TGCGCCAGCAGCTCTAGCGGGGTTCGCACAGATACGCAGTATTTT; CDR3 protein: CASSSSGVRTDTQYF
V gene: TRBV20-1; D gene: NA; J gene: TRBJ2-7; clone size: many; CDR3 DNA: TGCAGTGCTAGATCGACGGGCCAAGGGCAGTACTTC; CDR3 protein: CSARSTGQGQYF
V gene: TRBV5-1; D gene: NA; J gene: TRBJ2-1; clone size: many; CDR3 DNA: TGCGCCAGCTCCCCGACCGGCAGCTCCTACAATGAGCAGTTCTTC; CDR3 protein: CASSPTGSSYNEQFF
V gene: TRBV4-1; D gene: TRBD1; J gene: TRBJ1-6; clone size: medium-sized; CDR3 DNA: TGCGCCAGCAGCCAAGCGGGACAGGGCGGTTCACCCCTCCACTTT; CDR3 protein: CASSQAGQGGSPLHF
V gene: TRBV12-3/TRBV12-4; D gene: TRBD2; J gene: TRBJ2-3; clone size: many; CDR3 DNA: TGTGCCAGCAGTTTGGGACTAGCCAGCACAGATACGCAGTATTTT; CDR3 protein: CASSLGLASTDTQYF
V gene: TRBV29-1; D gene: NA; J gene: TRBJ1-2; clone size: many; CDR3 DNA: TGCAGCGTTTTCCCCGTCGGAAACTATGGCTACACCTTC; CDR3 protein: CSVFPVGNYGYTF
V gene: TRBV20-1; D gene: TRBD1; J gene: TRBJ1-3; clone size: many; CDR3 DNA: TGCAGTGCTCAAGACAGGGGGAGGGGAAACACCATATATTTT; CDR3 protein: CSAQDRGRGNTIYF
V gene: TRBV15; D gene: TRBD2; J gene: TRBJ2-3; clone size: many; CDR3 DNA: TGTGCCACCCAGCAGAGATCTAGCGGGAAGGATACGCAGTATTTT; CDR3 protein: CATQQRSSGKDTQYF
V gene: TRBV20-1; D gene: TRBD1; J gene: TRBJ2-3; clone size: NA; CDR3 DNA: TGCAGTGCTAGTGGCGACAGGGGATCAAATACGCAGTATTTT; CDR3 protein: CSASGDRGSNTQYF
V gene: TRBV5-1; D gene: TRBD2; J gene: TRBJ2-2; clone size: many; CDR3 DNA: TGCGCCAGCAGCTTGGGCCCTAGCGGAAACACCGGGGAGCTGTTTTTT; CDR3 protein: CASSLGPSGNTGELFF
V gene: TRBV12-5; D gene: TRBD1; J gene: TRBJ2-2; clone size: NA; CDR3 DNA: TGTGCTAGTGGTTTGGCCCGGGACAGCAACACCGGGGAGCTGTTTTTT; CDR3 protein: CASGLARDSNTGELFF
V gene: TRBV30; D gene: NA; J gene: TRBJ2-1; clone size: NA; CDR3 DNA: TGTGCCTGGAGTTTGGGGGCGGCGTACAATGAGCAGTTCTTC; CDR3 protein: CAWSLGAAYNEQFF
V gene: TRBV6-6; D gene: TRBD1; J gene: TRBJ1-1; clone size: many; CDR3 DNA: TGTGCCAGCAGTTACGGGACAGTGAGTAAAGCTTTCTTT; CDR3 protein: CASSYGTVSKAFF
V gene: TRBV7-9; D gene: TRBD1; J gene: TRBJ2-2; clone size: many; CDR3 DNA: TGTGCCAGCAGCTTAGCACGGGACAGAACCGGGGAGCTGTTTTTT; CDR3 protein: CASSLARDRTGELFF
V gene: TRBV12-3/TRBV12-4; D gene: NA; J gene: TRBJ2-7; clone size: many; CDR3 DNA: TGTGCCAGCAGTCCCACAGGGTCTAGCGAGCAGTACTTC; CDR3 protein: CASSPTGSSEQYF
V gene: TRBV7-2; D gene: NA; J gene: TRBJ1-2; clone size: medium-sized; CDR3 DNA: TGTGCCAGCAGGCCCGCCCGGCCAGGCTATGGCTACACCTTC; CDR3 protein: CASRPARPGYGYTF
V gene: TRBV25-1; D gene: TRBD1; J gene: TRBJ1-4; clone size: NA; CDR3 DNA: TGTGCCAGCAGCTTACCAGGGGGGGAAAAACTGTTTTTT; CDR3 protein: CASSLPGGEKLFF
V gene: TRBV7-6; D gene: NA; J gene: TRBJ2-7; clone size: many; CDR3 DNA: TGTGCCAGCAGCTTAGCAGGGCCTCCCGGTGGCGAGCAGTACTTC; CDR3 protein: CASSLAGPPGGEQYF
V gene: TRBV11-3; D gene: NA; J gene: TRBJ1-1; clone size: many; CDR3 DNA: TGTGCCAGCAGCTTAGGTTTGAAGGGTGTGGGCACTGAAGCTTTCTTT; CDR3 protein: CASSLGLKGVGTEAFF
V gene: TRBV12-3/TRBV12-4; D gene: NA; J gene: TRBJ1-3; clone size: many; CDR3 DNA: TGTGCCAGCAGTTTAAACACCAGGAACACCATATATTTT; CDR3 protein: CASSLNTRNTIYF
V gene: TRBV20-1; D gene: NA; J gene: TRBJ1-3; clone size: many; CDR3 DNA: TGCAGTGCTAGAAAGGGGGGAGGAAACACCATATATTTT; CDR3 protein: CSARKGGGNTIYF
V gene: TRBV10-1; D gene: NA; J gene: TRBJ2-2; clone size: many; CDR3 DNA: TGCGCCAGCAGTGAGTCGATGGGGGCCGGGGAGCTGTTTTTT; CDR3 protein: CASSESMGAGELFF
V gene: TRBV29-1; D gene: NA; J gene: TRBJ2-7; clone size: many; CDR3 DNA: TGCAGCGTGTCCCCAGGGGGGGGTGCCTACGAGCAGTACTTC; CDR3 protein: CSVSPGGGAYEQYF
V gene: TRBV7-2; D gene: TRBD1; J gene: TRBJ1-2; clone size: many; CDR3 DNA: TGTGCCAGCAGCTTCGCAGGGGGGCTGAACTATGGCTACACCTTC; CDR3 protein: CASSFAGGLNYGYTF
V gene: TRBV20-1; D gene: TRBD2; J gene: TRBJ2-3; clone size: many; CDR3 DNA: TGCAGTGCTAGACCCGGGACTAGCGGGAGGGGCCTAGATACGCAGTATTTT; CDR3 protein: CSARPGTSGRGLDTQYF
V gene: TRBV5-1; D gene: TRBD2; J gene: TRBJ2-7; clone size: many; CDR3 DNA: TGCGCCAGCAGCATCGGGACTAGCGGGGTTCGCGAGCAGTACTTC; CDR3 protein: CASSIGTSGVREQYF
V gene: TRBV29-1; D gene: NA; J gene: TRBJ2-3; clone size: many; CDR3 DNA: TGCAGCGTTATTATAGGGACGGTGGGGGGCCCTCGGGATACGCAGTATTTT; CDR3 protein: CSVIIGTVGGPRDTQYF
V gene: TRBV7-2; D gene: NA; J gene: TRBJ1-5; clone size: many; CDR3 DNA: TGTGCCAGCAGCTTAGATATGCGCTCCCTCGACAATCAGCCCCAGCATTTT; CDR3 protein: CASSLDMRSLDNQPQHF
V gene: TRBV20-1; D gene: NA; J gene: TRBJ2-5; clone size: many; CDR3 DNA: TGCAGTGGTTATTCGGGGGGCGCAGAGACCCAGTACTTC; CDR3 protein: CSGYSGGAETQYF
V gene: TRBV7-2; D gene: NA; J gene: TRBJ1-2; clone size: many; CDR3 DNA: TGTGCCAGCAGCCCACTTACAGGGAGCTATGGCTACACCTTC; CDR3 protein: CASSPLTGSYGYTF
V gene: TRBV20-1; D gene: NA; J gene: TRBJ1-6; clone size: many; CDR3 DNA: TGCAGTGCTAGAAGCGGCAGGAGGGATTCACCCCTCCACTTT; CDR3 protein: CSARSGRRDSPLHF
V gene: TRBV20-1; D gene: NA; J gene: TRBJ1-3; clone size: many; CDR3 DNA: TGCAGTGCTAGAGATCTGGGACGACCAGGAAACACCATATATTTT; CDR3 protein: CSARDLGRPGNTIYF
V gene: TRBV4-2; D gene: NA; J gene: TRBJ1-3; clone size: many; CDR3 DNA: TGTGCCAGCAGCCGTCGACATGGGGGGGCGAGCTCTGGAAACACCATATATTTT; CDR3 protein: CASSRRHGGASSGNTIYF
V gene: TRBV5-1; D gene: NA; J gene: TRBJ2-6; clone size: many; CDR3 DNA: TGCGCCAGCAGCCGAGCCTCTGGGGCCAACGTCCTGACTTTC; CDR3 protein: CASSRASGANVLTF
V gene: TRBV9; D gene: TRBD1; J gene: TRBJ2-7; clone size: NA; CDR3 DNA: TGTGCCAGCAGCGTATTCCATATGGGACAGGGGGGTCGCGAGCAGTACTTC; CDR3 protein: CASSVFHMGQGGREQYF
V gene: TRBV20-1; D gene: NA; J gene: TRBJ2-7; clone size: many; CDR3 DNA: TGCAGTGCTAGCCGCTCAAGGGGACCCTACGAGCAGTACTTC; CDR3 protein: CSASRSRGPYEQYF
V gene: TRBV7-2; D gene: NA; J gene: TRBJ2-1; clone size: many; CDR3 DNA: TGTGCCAGCAGCTTAGGACAGGGGAGGGTCAATGAGCAGTTCTTC; CDR3 protein: CASSLGQGRVNEQFF
V gene: TRBV20-1; D gene: TRBD2; J gene: TRBJ2-1; clone size: many; CDR3 DNA: TGCAGTGCTACGATCCCTAGCGGAGGGGTTTTAAATGAGCAGTTCTTC; CDR3 protein: CSATIPSGGVLNEQFF
V gene: TRBV24-1; D gene: TRBD2; J gene: TRBJ2-1; clone size: NA; CDR3 DNA: TGTGCCACCAGTAACTTTGGACTAGCGGGAGTAAGGAATGAGCAGTTCTTC; CDR3 protein: CATSNFGLAGVRNEQFF
V gene: TRBV9; D gene: NA; J gene: TRBJ2-1; clone size: NA; CDR3 DNA: TGTGCCAGCAGCGTAACGAGCCAGGTGGTCGGCGAGCAGTTATTC; CDR3 protein: CASSVTSQVVGEQLF
V gene: TRBV10-1; D gene: TRBD2; J gene: TRBJ2-1; clone size: many; CDR3 DNA: TGCGCCAGCAGTGAAATGCGGGAGGGGGAGCAGTTCTTC; CDR3 protein: CASSEMREGEQFF
V gene: TRBV4-3; D gene: NA; J gene: TRBJ2-6; clone size: many; CDR3 DNA: TGCGCCAGCAGCCCTAACTCGGCTGGGGCCAACGTCCTGACTTTC; CDR3 protein: CASSPNSAGANVLTF